This T cell receptor (beta chain) was retrieved from a study of T-cell reconstitution after alpha-beta-depleted transplantation in children. The CDR3 length is 17 residues. CDR1 is MGHRA and CDR2 is YSYEKL in the germline V gene. Trimming shortened V by 0 bases and J by 3 bases, and 18 bases separated the two germline ends. This clonotype was picked up a small number of times. Library preparation (for TCRbeta) was performed with unique molecular identifiers. One entry per CDR3 protein results from TCRdb running MiXCR on the PCR reads. The sample yields approximately 350,000 distinct CDR3 sequences, about a tenth seen once.

This sample comprised PBMCs from the stem cell graft donor, obtained from the stem cell graft. This TCR derives from a human donor who donated a stem cell graft to a child with acute lymphoblastic leukemia. V is TRBV4-1 and J is TRBJ2-7, with D perhaps TRBD2 (6 bases). CDR3 sequence: CASSQDLIPGVGYEQYF. CDR3 coding DNA: TGCGCCAGCAGCCAAGATCTCATCCCGGGAGTGGGCTACGAGCAGTACTTC.